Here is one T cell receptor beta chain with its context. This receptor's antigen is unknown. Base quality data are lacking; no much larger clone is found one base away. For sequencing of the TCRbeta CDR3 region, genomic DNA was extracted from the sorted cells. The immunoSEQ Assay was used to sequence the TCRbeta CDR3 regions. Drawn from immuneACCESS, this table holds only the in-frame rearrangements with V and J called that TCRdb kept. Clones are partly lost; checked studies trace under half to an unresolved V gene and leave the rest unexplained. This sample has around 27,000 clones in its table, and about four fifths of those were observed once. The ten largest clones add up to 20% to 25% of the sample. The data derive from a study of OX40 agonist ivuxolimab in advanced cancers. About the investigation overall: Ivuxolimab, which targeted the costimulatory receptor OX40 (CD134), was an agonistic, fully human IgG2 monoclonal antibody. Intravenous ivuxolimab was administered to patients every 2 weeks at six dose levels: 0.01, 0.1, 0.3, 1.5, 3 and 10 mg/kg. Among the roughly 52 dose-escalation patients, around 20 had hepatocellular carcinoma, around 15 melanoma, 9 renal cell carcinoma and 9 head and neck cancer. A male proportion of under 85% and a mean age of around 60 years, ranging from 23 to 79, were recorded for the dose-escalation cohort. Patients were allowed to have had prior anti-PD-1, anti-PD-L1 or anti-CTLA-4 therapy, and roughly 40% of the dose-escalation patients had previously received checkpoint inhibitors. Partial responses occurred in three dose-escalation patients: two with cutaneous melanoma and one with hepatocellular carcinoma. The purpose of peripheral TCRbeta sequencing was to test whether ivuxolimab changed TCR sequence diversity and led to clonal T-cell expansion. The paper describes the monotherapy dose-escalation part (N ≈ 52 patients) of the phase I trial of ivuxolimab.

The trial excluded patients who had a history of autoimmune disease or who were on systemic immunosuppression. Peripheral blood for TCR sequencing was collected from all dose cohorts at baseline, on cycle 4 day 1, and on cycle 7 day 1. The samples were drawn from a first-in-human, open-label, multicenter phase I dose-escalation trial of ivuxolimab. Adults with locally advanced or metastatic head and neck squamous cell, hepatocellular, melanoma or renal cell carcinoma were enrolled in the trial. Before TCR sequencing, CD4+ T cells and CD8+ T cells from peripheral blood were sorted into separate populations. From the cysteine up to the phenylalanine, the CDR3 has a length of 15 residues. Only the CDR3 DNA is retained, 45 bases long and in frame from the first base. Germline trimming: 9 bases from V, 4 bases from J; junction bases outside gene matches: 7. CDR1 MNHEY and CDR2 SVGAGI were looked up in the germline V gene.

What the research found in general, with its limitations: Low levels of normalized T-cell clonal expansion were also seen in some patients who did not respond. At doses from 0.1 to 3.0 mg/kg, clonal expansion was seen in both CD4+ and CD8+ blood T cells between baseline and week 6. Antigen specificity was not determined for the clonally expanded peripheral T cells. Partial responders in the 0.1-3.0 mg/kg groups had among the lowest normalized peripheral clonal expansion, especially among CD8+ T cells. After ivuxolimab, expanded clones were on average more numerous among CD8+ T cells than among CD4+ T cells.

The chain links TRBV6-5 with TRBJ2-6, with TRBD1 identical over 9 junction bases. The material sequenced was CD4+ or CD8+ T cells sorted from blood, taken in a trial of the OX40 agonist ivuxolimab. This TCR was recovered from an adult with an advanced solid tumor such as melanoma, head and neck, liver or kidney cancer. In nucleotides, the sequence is TGTGCCAGTGCCGGGACAGGGCCCGGGGCCAACGTCCTGACTTTC. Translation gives CASAGTGPGANVLTF.